These T cell receptor beta chains were read from a single sample in a study of OX40 agonist ivuxolimab in advanced cancers. Measured with immunoSEQ multiplex PCR; TCRdb has only the in-frame clones, and not every one. The repertoire holds over 45,000 clones, with around 84% as singletons. The sample was CD4+ or CD8+ T cells sorted from blood, taken in a trial of the OX40 agonist ivuxolimab. The receptors were sampled from an adult with an advanced solid tumor such as melanoma, head and neck, liver or kidney cancer. Both conserved end residues are part of each CDR3. Fields, in order: D gene, V gene, J gene, clone size, CDR3 protein, CDR3 DNA. D genes are given only for firm matches. The listing skips clone size in some rows; elsewhere it reads once, few, many or a size class.

>TRBD2|TRBV19|TRBJ2-1|.
CASSKLAGGSSYNEQFF
TGTGCCAGTAGTAAACTAGCGGGAGGGAGCTCCTACAATGAGCAGTTCTTC
>.|TRBV4-3|TRBJ2-7|.
CASSPRTGDKQYF
TGCGCCAGCAGCCCCCGGACCGGAGACAAGCAGTACTTC
>TRBD2|TRBV7-2|TRBJ2-2|.
CASSTSGGAVAGELFF
TGTGCCAGCAGCACCTCCGGGGGGGCGGTGGCCGGGGAGCTGTTTTTT
>.|TRBV27|TRBJ2-7|.
CASGRGRNEQYF
TGTGCCAGCGGTCGGGGCCGGAACGAGCAGTACTTC
>.|TRBV5-1|TRBJ2-2|.
CASSLEAGYGELFF
TGCGCCAGCAGCTTGGAGGCGGGCTACGGGGAGCTGTTTTTT
>.|TRBV9|TRBJ1-1|few
CASSGARENTEAFF
TGTGCCAGCAGCGGGGCCAGGGAAAACACTGAAGCTTTCTTT
>.|TRBV5-6|TRBJ2-5|few
CASSFGRETQYF
TGTGCCAGCAGCTTTGGGAGAGAGACCCAGTACTTC
>.|TRBV4-1|TRBJ2-3|few
CASSRGLGFRDTQYF
TGCGCCAGCAGCCGAGGACTTGGCTTTAGGGATACGCAGTATTTT
>.|TRBV5-5|TRBJ1-5|few
CASSLMGIDNQPQHF
TGTGCCAGCAGCTTGATGGGTATCGACAATCAGCCCCAGCATTTT
>.|TRBV2|TRBJ1-4|.
CASRPGYEKLFF
TGTGCCAGCAGGCCGGGTTATGAAAAACTGTTTTTT
>.|TRBV2|TRBJ1-3|.
CASTLVGISGNTIYF
TGTGCCAGCACCCTTGTTGGGATCTCTGGAAACACCATATATTTT
>TRBD2|TRBV27|TRBJ2-1|.
CASSFLGLAGGNEQFF
TGTGCCAGCAGTTTCCTAGGACTAGCGGGAGGGAATGAGCAGTTCTTC
>TRBD2|TRBV4-3|TRBJ2-7|few
CASSQGFATSGGEQYF
TGCGCCAGCAGCCAAGGGTTTGCGACTAGCGGGGGCGAGCAGTACTTC
>TRBD2|TRBV18|TRBJ2-4|.
CASSPAAGENIQYF
TGTGCCAGCTCACCTGCGGCGGGGGAAAACATTCAGTACTTC
>.|TRBV28|TRBJ1-2|.
CASTPRVAYVLGYTF
TGTGCCAGCACCCCAAGGGTCGCTTATGTATTGGGCTACACCTTC
>.|TRBV30|TRBJ2-7|.
CAWRQRLHYEQYF
TGTGCCTGGAGGCAGCGGCTCCACTACGAGCAGTACTTC
>.|TRBV5-6|TRBJ1-2|medium-sized
CASSLAPNDRPGGGYTF
TGTGCCAGCAGCTTGGCCCCAAACGACCGCCCAGGAGGGGGCTACACCTTC
>TRBD2|TRBV7-8|TRBJ2-3|.
CASTGLVGTDTQYF
TGTGCCAGCACCGGACTAGTTGGGACAGATACGCAGTATTTT
>.|TRBV6-6|TRBJ2-3|.
CASSYTGLADTQYF
TGTGCCAGCAGTTACACGGGGTTAGCAGATACGCAGTATTTT
>TRBD1|TRBV4-1|TRBJ2-4|.
CASSQRQQGIDIGKNIQYF
TGCGCCAGCAGCCAAAGGCAACAGGGGATTGACATAGGCAAAAACATTCAGTACTTC
>TRBD2|TRBV5-4|TRBJ2-3|.
CASRQGLAGGHTQYF
TGTGCCAGCAGACAGGGACTAGCGGGAGGTCATACGCAGTATTTT
>TRBD1|TRBV27|TRBJ2-2|few
CASSLAPRTGPGELFF
TGTGCCAGCAGTTTAGCCCCCCGGACAGGGCCCGGGGAGCTGTTTTTT
>.|TRBV5-6|TRBJ2-2|few
CASSLIYAGELFF
TGTGCCAGCAGCTTAATCTATGCCGGGGAGCTGTTTTTT
>TRBD1|TRBV27|TRBJ2-1|few
CASSYRQGENEQFF
TGTGCCAGCAGTTATAGACAGGGGGAGAATGAGCAGTTCTTC
>.|TRBV5-6|TRBJ2-7|.
CASGTGSHYEQYF
TGTGCCAGCGGAACAGGGAGCCACTACGAGCAGTACTTC
>.|TRBV7-2|TRBJ2-4|.
CASSRSTVAKNIQYF
TGTGCCAGCAGCCGATCGACAGTAGCCAAAAACATTCAGTACTTC
>.|TRBV19|TRBJ1-2|.
CASSIGDRDYGYTF
TGTGCCAGTAGTATAGGGGACCGAGACTATGGCTACACCTTC
>.|TRBV6-5|TRBJ2-3|.
CASSSQDTQYF
TGTGCCAGCAGTTCGCAAGATACGCAGTATTTT
>.|TRBV20-1|TRBJ1-4|.
CAGETNEKLFF
TGCGCAGGGGAGACTAATGAAAAACTGTTTTTT
>.|TRBV7-2|TRBJ1-2|.
CASSLGAAVGNYGYTF
TGTGCCAGCAGCTTAGGGGCCGCCGTGGGAAACTATGGCTACACCTTC
>.|TRBV14|TRBJ1-6|.
CASSQADSGNSPLHF
TGTGCCAGCAGCCAAGCGGACTCTGGAAATTCACCCCTCCACTTT
>TRBD1|TRBV6-5|TRBJ1-5|.
CASSYGGQGRGPQHF
TGTGCCAGCAGTTACGGGGGACAGGGGCGTGGGCCCCAGCATTTT
>.|TRBV7-2|TRBJ2-1|.
CASSLGTSRNEQFF
TGTGCCAGCAGCTTAGGGACTTCCCGCAATGAGCAGTTCTTC
>.|TRBV11-2|TRBJ1-2|.
CASSSRGDGYTF
TGTGCCAGCAGCTCTAGAGGTGACGGCTACACCTTC
>.|TRBV14|TRBJ2-5|.
CASSQGARSETQYF
TGTGCCAGCAGCCAAGGCGCTAGGAGTGAGACCCAGTACTTC
>.|TRBV23-1|TRBJ1-1|.
CANPTHRGDTEAFF
TGCGCCAACCCAACCCATAGGGGCGACACTGAAGCTTTCTTT
>.|TRBV5-4|TRBJ2-1|.
CASSSSRDNEQFF
TGTGCCAGCAGCTCATCCCGGGACAATGAGCAGTTCTTC
>TRBD2|TRBV28|TRBJ2-7|.
CASSPPGGTYEQYF
TGTGCCAGCAGTCCCCCGGGAGGTACCTACGAGCAGTACTTC
>TRBD1|TRBV5-4|TRBJ2-3|once
CASSWRDRGNTQYF
TGTGCCAGCAGCTGGAGGGACAGGGGAAATACGCAGTATTTT
>.|TRBV10-3|TRBJ2-7|.
CAISPRWTAPQEQYF
TGTGCCATCAGTCCGAGGTGGACAGCTCCTCAGGAGCAGTACTTC
>TRBD1|TRBV2|TRBJ2-7|.
CASSLTATGVEQYF
TGTGCCAGCAGCTTAACGGCGACAGGGGTTGAGCAGTACTTC
>TRBD1|TRBV18|TRBJ2-7|.
CASSPGTGVYEQYF
TGTGCCAGCTCCCCCGGGACAGGGGTCTACGAGCAGTACTTC
>.|TRBV7-2|TRBJ2-7|.
CASSLGRTPTGEQYF
TGTGCCAGCAGCTTAGGGAGGACCCCGACGGGGGAGCAGTACTTC
>.|TRBV19|TRBJ2-7|few
CASTPRWDLYEQYF
TGTGCCAGTACACCCCGATGGGATCTCTACGAGCAGTACTTC
>.|TRBV7-8|TRBJ2-7|.
CASSFPEGVQYF
TGTGCCAGCAGCTTTCCCGAGGGTGTGCAGTACTTC
>TRBD2|TRBV5-6|TRBJ2-1|few
CASSGNLAGGLNEQFF
TGTGCCAGCAGCGGCAATCTAGCGGGGGGGCTTAATGAGCAGTTCTTC